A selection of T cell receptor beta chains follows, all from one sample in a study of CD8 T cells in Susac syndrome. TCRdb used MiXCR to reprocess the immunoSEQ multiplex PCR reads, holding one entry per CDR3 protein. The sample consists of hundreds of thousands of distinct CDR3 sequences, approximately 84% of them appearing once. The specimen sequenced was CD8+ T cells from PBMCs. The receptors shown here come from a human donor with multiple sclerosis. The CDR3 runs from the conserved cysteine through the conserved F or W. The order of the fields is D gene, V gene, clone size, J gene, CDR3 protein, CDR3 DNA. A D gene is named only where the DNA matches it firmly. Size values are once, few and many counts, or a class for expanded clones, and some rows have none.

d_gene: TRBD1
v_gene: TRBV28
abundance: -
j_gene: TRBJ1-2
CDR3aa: CASSQRGGDRDVYGYTF
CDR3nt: TGTGCCAGCAGTCAGAGGGGGGGAGACAGGGACGTCTATGGCTACACCTTC

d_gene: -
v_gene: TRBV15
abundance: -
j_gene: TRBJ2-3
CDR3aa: CATSNGGRGGDTQYF
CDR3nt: TGTGCCACCAGCAATGGAGGGCGGGGTGGGGATACGCAGTATTTT

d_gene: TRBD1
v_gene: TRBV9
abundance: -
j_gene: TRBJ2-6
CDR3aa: CASSLSGQAGLEANVLTF
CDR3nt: TGTGCCAGCAGCCTAAGCGGACAGGCTGGGTTAGAGGCCAACGTCCTGACTTTC

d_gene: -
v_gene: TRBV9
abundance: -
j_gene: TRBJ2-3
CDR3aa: CASSGGAADTQYF
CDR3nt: TGTGCCAGCAGCGGAGGGGCGGCAGATACGCAGTATTTT

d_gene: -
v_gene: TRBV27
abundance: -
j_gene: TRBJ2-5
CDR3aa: CASSPTTVFQETQYF
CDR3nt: TGTGCCAGCAGTCCCACGACAGTCTTTCAAGAGACCCAGTACTTC

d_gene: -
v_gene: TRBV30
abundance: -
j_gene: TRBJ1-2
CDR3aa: CATNKLGYFYTF
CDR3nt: TGTGCCACGAATAAACTTGGATACTTCTACACCTTC

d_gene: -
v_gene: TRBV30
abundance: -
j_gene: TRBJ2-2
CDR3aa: CAWSLGGVDGELFF
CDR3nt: TGTGCCTGGAGTCTAGGGGGAGTGGACGGGGAGCTGTTTTTT

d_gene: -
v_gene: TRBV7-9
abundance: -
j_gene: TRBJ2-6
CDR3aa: CASRDSWRGIGANVLTF
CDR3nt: TGTGCCAGCAGGGATAGTTGGCGGGGCATTGGGGCCAACGTCCTGACTTTC

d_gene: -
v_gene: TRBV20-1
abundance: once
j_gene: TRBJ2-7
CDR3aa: CSARDLEGEMYEQYF
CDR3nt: TGCAGTGCTAGAGATCTTGAGGGGGAGATGTACGAGCAGTACTTC

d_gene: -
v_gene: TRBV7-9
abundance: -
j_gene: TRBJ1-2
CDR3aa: CASSSDSSPNYGYTF
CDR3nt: TGTGCCAGCAGCTCGGACAGTTCCCCTAACTATGGCTACACCTTC

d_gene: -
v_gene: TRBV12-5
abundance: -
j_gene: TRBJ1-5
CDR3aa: CASGLGPNNQPQHF
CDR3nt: TGTGCTAGTGGTTTGGGACCGAACAATCAGCCCCAGCATTTT

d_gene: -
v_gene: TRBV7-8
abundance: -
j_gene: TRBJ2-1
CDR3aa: CASSAQGIEQFF
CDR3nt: TGTGCCAGCAGCGCCCAGGGGATTGAGCAGTTCTTC

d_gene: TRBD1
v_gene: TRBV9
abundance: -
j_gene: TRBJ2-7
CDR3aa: CASSTGTARSYEQYF
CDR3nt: TGTGCCAGCAGCACCGGGACAGCCCGCTCCTACGAGCAGTACTTC

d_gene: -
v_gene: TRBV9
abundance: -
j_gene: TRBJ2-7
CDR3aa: CASSAETGSLYEQYF
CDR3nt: TGTGCCAGCAGCGCCGAAACAGGGAGTTTATACGAGCAGTACTTC

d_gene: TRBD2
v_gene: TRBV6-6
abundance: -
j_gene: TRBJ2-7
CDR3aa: CASSLSGRGRYEQYF
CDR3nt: TGTGCCAGCAGCCTTAGCGGGAGGGGTAGGTACGAGCAGTACTTC

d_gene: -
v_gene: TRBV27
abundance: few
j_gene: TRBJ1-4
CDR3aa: CASSPLDGIEKLFF
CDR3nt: TGTGCCAGCAGTCCCTTAGACGGTATTGAAAAACTGTTTTTT

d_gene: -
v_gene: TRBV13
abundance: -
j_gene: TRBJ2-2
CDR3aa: CASSSSPGQGLTGELFF
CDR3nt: TGTGCCAGCAGCTCCTCCCCCGGCCAGGGGCTAACCGGGGAGCTGTTTTTT

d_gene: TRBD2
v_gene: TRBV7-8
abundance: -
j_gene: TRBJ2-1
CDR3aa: CASSSTLPGLGVNEQFF
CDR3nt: TGTGCCAGCAGCTCGACCCTACCGGGACTAGGGGTCAATGAGCAGTTCTTC

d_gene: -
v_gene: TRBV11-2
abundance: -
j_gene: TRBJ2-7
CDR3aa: CASSLGGRGFDEQYF
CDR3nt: TGTGCCAGCAGCTTAGGGGGCCGTGGTTTCGACGAGCAGTACTTC

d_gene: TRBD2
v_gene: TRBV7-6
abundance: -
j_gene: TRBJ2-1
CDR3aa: CASSLGIAGNYNEQFF
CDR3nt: TGTGCCAGCAGCTTAGGGATAGCGGGAAACTACAATGAGCAGTTCTTC

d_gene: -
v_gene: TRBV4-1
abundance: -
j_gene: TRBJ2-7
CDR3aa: CASSQAGHPYEQYF
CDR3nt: TGCGCCAGCAGCCAAGCCGGACACCCCTACGAGCAGTACTTC

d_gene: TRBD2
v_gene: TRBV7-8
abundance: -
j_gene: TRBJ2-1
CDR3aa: CASSLAWTSGGYNEQFF
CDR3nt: TGTGCCAGCAGCTTAGCCTGGACTAGCGGGGGCTACAATGAGCAGTTCTTC

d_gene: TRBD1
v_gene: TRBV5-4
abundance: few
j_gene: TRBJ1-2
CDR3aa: CASSPDRGYGYTF
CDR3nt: TGTGCCAGCAGCCCGGACAGGGGCTATGGCTACACCTTC

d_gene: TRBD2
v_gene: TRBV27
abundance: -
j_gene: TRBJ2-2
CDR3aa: CASSPRTSGSTGELFF
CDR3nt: TGTGCCAGCAGTCCCCGGACTAGCGGGAGCACCGGGGAGCTGTTTTTT

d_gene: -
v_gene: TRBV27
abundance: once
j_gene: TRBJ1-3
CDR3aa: CASRPGGPGNTIYF
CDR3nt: TGTGCCAGCCGTCCCGGGGGGCCAGGAAACACCATATATTTT

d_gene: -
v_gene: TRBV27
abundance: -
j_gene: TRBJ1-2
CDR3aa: CASSRRWPLVVDGYTF
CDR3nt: TGTGCCAGCAGCCGCCGTTGGCCCCTGGTGGTAGATGGCTACACCTTC

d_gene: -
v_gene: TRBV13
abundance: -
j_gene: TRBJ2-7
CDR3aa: CASSRETFLGGSYEQYF
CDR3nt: TGTGCCAGCAGTCGTGAAACGTTTCTAGGTGGCTCCTACGAGCAGTACTTC

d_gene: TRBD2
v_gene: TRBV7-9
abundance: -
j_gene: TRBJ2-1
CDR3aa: CASSFGGRTYNEQFF
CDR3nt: TGTGCCAGCAGCTTTGGCGGGAGGACCTACAATGAGCAGTTCTTC

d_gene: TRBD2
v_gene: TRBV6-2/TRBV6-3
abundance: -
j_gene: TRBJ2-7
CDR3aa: CASSLPIAGFSYEQYF
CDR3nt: TGTGCCAGCAGCTTACCGATAGCGGGCTTTTCCTACGAGCAGTACTTC

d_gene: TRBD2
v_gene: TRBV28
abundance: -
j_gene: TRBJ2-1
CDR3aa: CASSFGLAGVYNEQFF
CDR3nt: TGTGCCAGCAGTTTTGGACTAGCGGGGGTCTACAATGAGCAGTTCTTC

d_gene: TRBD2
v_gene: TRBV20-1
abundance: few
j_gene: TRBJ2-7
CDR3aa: CSASWLAGTYEQYF
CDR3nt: TGCAGTGCTAGTTGGCTAGCGGGAACCTACGAGCAGTACTTC

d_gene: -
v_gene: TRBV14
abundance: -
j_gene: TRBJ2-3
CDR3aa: CASSPPIRRGGTDTQYF
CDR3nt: TGTGCCAGCAGCCCCCCCATTCGGCGGGGAGGCACAGATACGCAGTATTTT

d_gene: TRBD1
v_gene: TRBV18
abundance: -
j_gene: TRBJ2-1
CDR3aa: CASSRTGVWSSYNEQFF
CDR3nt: TGTGCCAGCTCCCGCACAGGGGTGTGGAGCTCCTACAATGAGCAGTTCTTC

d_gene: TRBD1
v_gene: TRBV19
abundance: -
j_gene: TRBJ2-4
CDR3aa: CASKGPAGQALAKNIQYF
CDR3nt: TGTGCCAGTAAAGGTCCCGCCGGACAGGCTCTAGCCAAAAACATTCAGTACTTC

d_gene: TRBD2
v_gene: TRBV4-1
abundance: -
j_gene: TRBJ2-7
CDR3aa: CASSQVTSDYEQYF
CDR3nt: TGCGCCAGCAGCCAAGTTACTAGCGACTACGAGCAGTACTTC

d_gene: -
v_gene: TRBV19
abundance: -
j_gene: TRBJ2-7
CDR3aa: CASSPGDLIYEQYF
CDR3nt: TGTGCCAGTAGTCCGGGGGACCTAATCTACGAGCAGTACTTC